The 19 T cell receptor beta chains below come from one sample, sequenced in a study of cytomegalovirus exposure and HLA in healthy donors. The primer mix had 60 Vbeta and 13 Jbeta primers. Here immunoSEQ multiplex PCR was the method, and the copy in TCRdb shows in-frame clones only, minus some. The sample has about 94,000 clones, roughly 86% seen once. Sequencing input: PBMCs. These receptor sequences come from a human donor in good health.

The chain has TRBV25-1 and TRBJ1-3, with a weak D call TRBD1 (5 bases). Germline-derived CDR1 and CDR2 are MGHDK and SYGVNS. This CDR3 spans 17 amino acids. V was clipped by 4 bases and J by 0 bases, with 16 bases between them. The CDR3 here is CASSGQRVGGSGNTIYF. In DNA, the CDR3 is TGTGCCAGCAGTGGGCAGCGGGTTGGGGGCTCTGGAAACACCATATATTTT.

The V gene is TRBV29-1, the J gene TRBJ1-2, with D tentatively TRBD1 (6 bases). The CDR3 is made up of 13 amino acids. Trimming pared 7 bases from V and 2 bases from J, leaving 14 bases between. Germline assignment: CDR1 SQVTM and CDR2 ANQGSEA. The DNA of the CDR3 is TGCAGCGCTCAACAGGGTAGGAACTATGGCTACACCTTC. Protein sequence: CSAQQGRNYGYTF. Drawing the rest from reference TRBV29-1 and TRBJ1-2, the complete variable domain is SAVISQKPSRDICQRGTSLTIQCQVDSQVTMMFWYRQQPGQSLTLIATANQGSEATYESGFVIDKFPISRPNLTFSTLTVSNMSPEDSSIYLCSAQQGRNYGYTFGSGTRLTVV.

The gene calls are TRBV7-2 and TRBJ1-1; D perhaps matches TRBD1 (6 bases). The germline V gene has CDR1 SGHTA and CDR2 FQGNSA. This CDR3 region has 14 residues. V was trimmed by 3 bases and J by 5 bases, leaving 13 bases between them. DNA for the CDR3: TGTGCCAGCAGCTTGGGCAGGGGAAGGACTGAAGCTTTCTTT. Amino acid sequence: CASSLGRGRTEAFF.

This rearrangement joins TRBV7-8 to TRBJ1-4; no firm D call. V shed 7 bases and J shed 8 bases, with 14 bases lying between them. CDR1 SGHVS and CDR2 FQNEAQ come from the germline V gene. This CDR3 region has 13 residues. The CDR3 protein is CASTDNPGEKLFF. Here the CDR3 DNA reads TGTGCCAGCACCGACAACCCGGGAGAAAAACTGTTTTTT.

The gene calls are TRBV6-1 and TRBJ2-7; 10 nucleotides match TRBD2. The CDR3 length is 14 residues. The germline CDR1 and CDR2 sequences are MNHNS and SASEGT. V lost 8 bases to trimming and J lost 1 base; unmatched junction nucleotides: 5. The CDR3 loop is CASRRTSGSYEQYF. CDR3 bases: TGTGCCAGCCGGCGGACTAGCGGTTCCTACGAGCAGTACTTC.

This chain connects TRBV11-1 to TRBJ2-2; 8 bases are shared with TRBD1. The CDR3 contains 14 residues. Per germline, CDR1 SGHAT and CDR2 FQDESV (reference sequence). The trim removed 4 bases at V and 8 bases at J, leaving 6 bases unmatched. As DNA, the CDR3 is TGTGCCAGCAGCTCGAGACAGGGGTCTGGGGAGCTGTTTTTT. Translation gives CASSSRQGSGELFF.

The rearrangement links TRBV27 to TRBJ1-2, with D unresolved. The CDR3 runs 13 residues. Germline V lookup: CDR1 MNHEY, CDR2 SMNVEV (reference sequence). Between the trimmed V and J ends, which lost 2 bases and 6 bases, there was a span of 10 bases. CDR3 DNA: TGTGCCAGCAGTTTAGCGGGCTTGAATGGCTACACCTTC. This codes for CASSLAGLNGYTF.

The chain has TRBV6-5 and TRBJ2-2; a weak D match, TRBD1 (6 bases). Germline lookup yields CDR1 MNHEY and CDR2 SVGAGI. The CDR3 is made up of 15 amino acids. Trimming pared 3 bases from V and 5 bases from J, leaving 13 bases between. The DNA of the CDR3 is TGTGCCAGCAGTTATCTCCAGGGGCGGACCGGGGAGCTGTTTTTT. Translation gives CASSYLQGRTGELFF.

The chain uses TRBV6-5 and TRBJ2-3; 10 bases align to TRBD2. Germline CDR1 reads MNHEY; CDR2 reads SVGAGI. The CDR3 is 15 residues long. V was clipped by 2 bases and J by 5 bases; unmatched bases: 4. The CDR3 reads CASSYARLAGDTQYF. The CDR3 region has the DNA TGTGCCAGCAGTTACGCCCGACTAGCGGGAGATACGCAGTATTTT.

The V and J genes are TRBV25-1 and TRBJ1-2, with TRBD1 matching over 8 bases. Per the germline V gene, CDR1 is MGHDK and CDR2 is SYGVNS. CDR3 length: 11 residues. V lost 8 bases to trimming and J lost 9 bases; unmatched junction nucleotides: 5. The CDR3 nucleotides read TGTGCCAGCGCGGACAGGGAGAGCTACACCTTC. Amino acids: CASADRESYTF.

The chain is built from TRBV5-4 and TRBJ1-1; TRBD1 aligns across 8 bases. The germline V gene has CDR1 SGHNT and CDR2 YYREEE (reference sequence). This CDR3 spans 16 amino acids. The V and J ends lost 4 bases and 3 bases, in that order; junction bases with no gene match: 11. This CDR3 reads CASSPGGTGRYTEAFF. The CDR3 DNA follows: TGTGCCAGCAGCCCCGGGGGGACAGGACGTTACACTGAAGCTTTCTTT.

The chain employs TRBV28 and TRBJ2-2; weak D call: TRBD2 (7 bases). V lost 7 bases and J lost 4, with 22 bases in between. Germline loops: CDR1 MDHEN, CDR2 SYDVKM. The CDR3 runs to 17 residues. This CDR3 reads CASTQLVRGAPTGELFF. As DNA, the CDR3 is TGTGCCAGCACCCAGTTAGTACGGGGGGCGCCCACCGGGGAGCTGTTTTTT. Combining the CDR3 with reference TRBV28 and TRBJ2-2 gives the whole variable domain DVKVTQSSRYLVKRTGEKVFLECVQDMDHENMFWYRQDPGLGLRLIYFSYDVKMKEKGDIPEGYSVSREKKERFSLILESASTNQTSMYLCASTQLVRGAPTGELFFGEGSRLTVL.

CDR3 residues: CASSIGVEYGYTF. In nucleotides, the CDR3 is TGTGCCAGCAGTATCGGGGTCGAATATGGCTACACCTTC. The chain is built from TRBV27 and TRBJ1-2; D not resolved. Germline CDR1 and CDR2: MNHEY and SMNVEV (reference sequence). Trimming left V 5 bases short and J 5 bases short, with 12 bases between. CDR3 size: 13 residues.

This chain connects TRBV6-5 to TRBJ1-1, with D unresolved. Trimming stripped 5 bases from V and 8 bases from J, with 9 bases between. Germline CDR1 MNHEY, CDR2 SVGAGI. The CDR3 covers 11 residues. In DNA, the CDR3 is TGTGCCAGCAGTGCGGGCCTCGAAGCTTTCTTT. This sequence encodes CASSAGLEAFF.

This chain links TRBV4-1 with TRBJ1-3; D is ambiguous. This CDR3 is built from 16 residues. Germline lookup yields CDR1 MGHRA and CDR2 YSYEKL. With 1 base removed from V and 1 base from J, the gap between germline ends came to 11 bases. CDR3 protein: CASSQGAWRSGNTIYF. The DNA for the CDR3 is TGCGCCAGCAGCCAAGGGGCGTGGAGGTCTGGAAACACCATATATTTT.

The V and J genes are TRBV7-7 and TRBJ2-1; D unresolved. The CDR3 runs 13 residues. V was clipped by 4 bases and J by 7 bases, with 11 bases between them. From germline, CDR1 is SSHAT and CDR2 FNYEAQ (reference sequence). The CDR3 nucleotides read TGTGCCAGCAGCTCGCAAGCGAGGAATGAGCAGTTCTTC. Protein sequence: CASSSQARNEQFF.

The chain has TRBV5-4 and TRBJ2-7; 10 bases agree with TRBD2. The CDR3 runs 15 residues. CDR1 and CDR2 from the germline V gene are SGHNT and YYREEE (reference sequence). V lost 2 bases and J lost 0; bases outside the gene matches: 2. CDR3 residues: CASSLAGGTSYEQYF. The CDR3 DNA is TGTGCCAGCAGCTTAGCGGGGGGGACCTCCTACGAGCAGTACTTC.

This clone has just one count. The genes are TRBV5-1 and TRBJ1-4; D remains unclear. This CDR3 has 13 amino acids. Trimming removed 2 bases from V and 1 base from J, with 3 bases in between. Germline CDR1 reads SGHRS; CDR2 reads YFSETQ. The CDR3, as DNA: TGCGCCAGCAGCTTCGGAACTAATGAAAAACTGTTTTTT. This sequence encodes CASSFGTNEKLFF.

The V call is TRBV4-1, the J call TRBJ2-7; weak D call: TRBD2 (6 bases). This CDR3 spans 17 amino acids. CDR1 is MGHRA, CDR2 YSYEKL, per germline. V lost 1 base and J 4 bases, leaving 20 bases between the germline ends. CDR3 nucleotide sequence: TGCGCCAGCAGCCAAGGGATAGGGACTTCCAATAAGTACGAGCAGTACTTC. This sequence encodes CASSQGIGTSNKYEQYF.